The entry below describes one TCR beta chain. The data derive from a study of CD8 T cells in Susac syndrome. Random-hexamer reverse transcription was applied to about 0.5 to 1 ug RNA. The amplification used immunoSEQ multiplex PCR on TCR beta CDR3; it spanned 54 Vbeta and 13 Jbeta. TCRdb re-called the immunoSEQ multiplex PCR reads through MiXCR, storing one row per CDR3 protein. The sample lists about 430,000 distinct CDR3 sequences, 85% occurring once. The authors sequenced TCR beta from blood CD8+ and CD4+ T cells. Relapsing-remitting disease, either stable or active, was present in the multiple sclerosis controls, who were treatment-naive patients. The CDR3 totals 16 residues. CDR1 SEHNR and CDR2 FQNEAQ come from the germline V gene (reference sequence). J lost 2 bases, V lost 4 bases, and 11 bases had no gene match.

Sequenced input: CD8+ T cells from PBMCs. This clonotype was sampled from a human donor with multiple sclerosis. V usage is TRBV7-9 and J usage is TRBJ2-7, with 7 bases lining up with TRBD1. CDR3 sequence (DNA): TGTGCCAGCAGCTCGACCAGCGGACAGGTCACCTACGAGCAGTACTTC. It specifies CASSSTSGQVTYEQYF.